A selection of T cell receptor beta chains follows, all from one sample in a study of synovial regulatory T cells in juvenile arthritis. Sequenced by immunoSEQ multiplex PCR; TCRdb stores in-frame clones only, minus some. This listing includes approximately 3,000 clones. The sequenced sample was Treg cells from the synovium. The receptors were gathered from a donor aged 2-30 years with juvenile idiopathic arthritis. Both conserved end residues are part of each CDR3. Each record gives: J gene, clone size, V gene, CDR3 protein. Size is stated for part of the rows, as once, few or many counts, or as a class when the clone is expanded.

TRBJ1-1 medium-sized TRBV5-1 CASSLAWGAEAFF
TRBJ2-5 medium-sized TRBV9 CASSVGVKGETQYF
TRBJ2-3 - TRBV2 CASRQGLSARDTQYF
TRBJ1-1 medium-sized TRBV28 CASSPLARRSVGGTEAFF
TRBJ1-2 medium-sized TRBV19 CASSPGRLAYGYTF
TRBJ2-1 - TRBV29-1 CSVLTSGVYNEQFF
TRBJ2-3 - TRBV28 CASASGRRAQYF
TRBJ2-3 - TRBV5-1 CASSSGPLYLDTQYF
TRBJ1-2 medium-sized TRBV2 CAGSTRNYGYTF
TRBJ1-3 - TRBV14 CASSANRNTIYF
TRBJ1-5 medium-sized TRBV6-5 CASSATLRSNQPQHF
TRBJ1-1 - TRBV19 CASSMGGRGNTEAFF
TRBJ2-1 medium-sized TRBV6-1 CASSEVSGLAKRGQFF
TRBJ2-7 - TRBV5-1 CASSFDPGQGANEQYF
TRBJ1-1 - TRBV6-4 CASSDRQGGRTEAFF
TRBJ2-7 - TRBV30 CAWRGSWSYTYEQYF
TRBJ2-4 - TRBV6-1 CASSDRVGTALTEAKNIQYF
TRBJ2-1 - TRBV2 CASGASGYNEQFF
TRBJ1-3 - TRBV7-2 CASSPSRALSSGNTIYF
TRBJ2-2 - TRBV7-2 CASSLAQGGTGELFF
TRBJ1-5 - TRBV28 CASSFPPFGPQHF
TRBJ2-2 - TRBV14 CASSHSPGGNYPTGELFF
TRBJ2-7 - TRBV7-2 CASSLGPGDSYEQYF
TRBJ1-2 - TRBV25-1 CASSDRDRGHYGYTF
TRBJ2-7 - TRBV6-1 CASSSRTGEQYF
TRBJ2-7 - TRBV4-1 CASSQDRGPYEQYF
TRBJ1-1 - TRBV18 CASSTGPNTEAFF
TRBJ2-3 medium-sized TRBV27 CASSPRPFAAGTDTQYF
TRBJ2-4 medium-sized TRBV18 CASSPSPGTLLHLAKNIQYF
TRBJ2-7 medium-sized TRBV19 CASSIGGNGRRHEQYF
TRBJ2-5 medium-sized TRBV2 CASSERTIRETQYF
TRBJ1-2 - TRBV20-1 CSARNGGYTF
TRBJ2-5 - TRBV28 CASSLLHEQYF
TRBJ2-1 - TRBV5-1 CASSPEGAPSSYNEQFF
TRBJ1-1 medium-sized TRBV4-3 CASSQYPGWQVNTEAFF
TRBJ1-4 - TRBV7-9 CASSLDISPSNEKLFF
TRBJ2-5 - TRBV5-6 CASSPTAYSGGKTQYF
TRBJ1-1 - TRBV28 CASISRGAGRGSDTEAFF
TRBJ2-7 medium-sized TRBV7-2 CASSTRDRGQGGPYEQYF
TRBJ1-6 medium-sized TRBV5-3 CASSLRGSYNSPLHF
TRBJ1-4 - TRBV5-6 CASSWSPGTVNEKLFF
TRBJ2-2 medium-sized TRBV5-4 CASSSQITGNTGELFF
TRBJ2-7 - TRBV5-1 CASSLGTSGRSYEQYF
TRBJ1-2 - TRBV6-1 CASRPNYGYTF
TRBJ1-2 medium-sized TRBV5-8 CASSLGRYGYTF
TRBJ2-7 - TRBV29-1 CSVLARLIIGYEQYF
TRBJ2-7 medium-sized TRBV7-2 CASRNYRGVAYEQYF
TRBJ2-6 medium-sized TRBV6-5 CASTTASGGANVLTF